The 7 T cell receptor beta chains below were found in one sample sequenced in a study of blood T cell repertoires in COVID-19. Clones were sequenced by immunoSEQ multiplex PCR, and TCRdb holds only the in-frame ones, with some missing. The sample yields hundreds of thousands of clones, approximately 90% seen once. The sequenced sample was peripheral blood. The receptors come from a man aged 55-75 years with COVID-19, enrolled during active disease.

The CDR3, as DNA: TGTGCCAGCAGCTTGGTGGCAGTCAGTCAGCCCCAGCATTTT. Its protein product is CASSLVAVSQPQHF. The chain employs TRBV5-8 and TRBJ1-5; the D is unclear. The germline V and J ends were trimmed by 0 bases and 6 bases, with 10 bases remaining between them. The CDR3 runs to 14 residues. Germline lookup yields CDR1 SGHTS and CDR2 YDEGEE.

The CDR3 DNA follows: TGTGCCAGTAGTATGAGCGGCAGGGGAGCCTACAATGAGCAGTTCTTC. Translating gives CASSMSGRGAYNEQFF. The V and J genes are TRBV19 and TRBJ2-1, with D perhaps matching TRBD1 (6 bases). The CDR3 consists of 16 residues. V shed 3 bases and J shed 2 bases, with 14 bases lying between them. Germline V lookup: CDR1 LNHDA, CDR2 SQIVND (reference sequence).

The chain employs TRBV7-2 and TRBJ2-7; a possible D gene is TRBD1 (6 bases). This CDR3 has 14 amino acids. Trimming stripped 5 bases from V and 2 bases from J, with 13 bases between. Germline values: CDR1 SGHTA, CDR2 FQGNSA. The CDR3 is CASSVGTLPYEQYF. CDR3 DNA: TGTGCCAGCAGCGTCGGGACACTGCCCTACGAGCAGTACTTC.

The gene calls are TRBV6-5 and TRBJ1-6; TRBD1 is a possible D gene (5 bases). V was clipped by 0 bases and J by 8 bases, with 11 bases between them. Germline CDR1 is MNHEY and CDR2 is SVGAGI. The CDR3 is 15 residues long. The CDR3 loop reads CASSYSRVVDSPLHF. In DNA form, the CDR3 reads TGTGCCAGCAGTTACTCCAGGGTAGTGGATTCACCCCTCCACTTT.

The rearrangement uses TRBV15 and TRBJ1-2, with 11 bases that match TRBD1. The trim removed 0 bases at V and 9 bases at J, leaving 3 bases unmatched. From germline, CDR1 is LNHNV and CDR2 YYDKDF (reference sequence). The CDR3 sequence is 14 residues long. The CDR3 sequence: CATSRDGQGASYTF. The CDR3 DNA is TGTGCCACCAGCAGAGACGGACAGGGGGCGAGCTACACCTTC.

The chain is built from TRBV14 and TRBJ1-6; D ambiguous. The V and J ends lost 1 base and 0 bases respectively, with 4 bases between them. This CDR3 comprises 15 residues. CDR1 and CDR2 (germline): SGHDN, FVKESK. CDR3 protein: CASSQASSYNSPLHF. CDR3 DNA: TGTGCCAGCAGCCAAGCCAGCTCCTATAATTCACCCCTCCACTTT.

This CDR3 is CASSQRGRGRISPLHF. The CDR3 bases are TGTGCCAGCAGCCAAAGGGGCAGGGGAAGGATTTCACCCCTCCACTTT. The chain carries TRBV21-1 and TRBJ1-6; whether TRBD1, the table's D call, matches the DNA was not checked. TRBV21-1 is designated a pseudogene. The CDR3 has 16 amino acids.